This T cell receptor (beta chain) was recovered during a study of Graves' ophthalmopathy and Graves' hyperthyroidism. Study-wide results and limits: Ophthalmopathy cases were distinguished from stable hyperthyroidism by a 13-signature model, reaching 85% to 90% sensitivity and roughly 81% specificity. Also, most clonotypes expanded in the thyroid above 0.001 frequency appeared in blood.

Fresh peripheral blood (roughly 9.7 ml) yielded the PBMCs. TCR beta CDR3 amplification used RNA transcripts. The first round was an RT-PCR with HTBI primers, and the second round was a multiplex PCR. TCRdb re-analysed the multiplex PCR reads in MiXCR, keeping a single row per CDR3 protein. The sample holds about 180,000 distinct CDR3 sequences, less than 45% seen once. This clonotype was found once. Its antigen is not known. Germline V gene sequence: CDR1 MDHEN, CDR2 SYDVKM. The CDR3 consists of 13 residues. V lost 8 bases and J lost 1, with 12 bases in between. The rearrangement joins TRBV28 to TRBJ2-7; TRBD2 might be the D (5 bases). The TCR comes from a woman in her thirties or forties with Graves' ophthalmopathy. The source material was peripheral blood. CDR3 nucleotides: TGTGCCAGCTCCCGCCCGGGGTCCTACGAGCAGTACTTC. It is translated as CASSRPGSYEQYF.